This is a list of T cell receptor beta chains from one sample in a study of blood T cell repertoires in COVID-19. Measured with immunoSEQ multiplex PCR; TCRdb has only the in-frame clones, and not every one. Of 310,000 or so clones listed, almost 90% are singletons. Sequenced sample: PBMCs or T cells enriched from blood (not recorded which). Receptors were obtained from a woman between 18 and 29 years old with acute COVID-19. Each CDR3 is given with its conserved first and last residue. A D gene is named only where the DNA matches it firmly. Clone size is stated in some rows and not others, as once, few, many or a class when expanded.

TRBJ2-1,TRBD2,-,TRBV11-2,TGTGCCAGCAGCGGGGTGGGTCCCAGCGGGAGTTTTGAGCAGTTCTTC,CASSGVGPSGSFEQFF
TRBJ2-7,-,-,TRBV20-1,TGCAGTGCCCGCCGGTCGTACGAGCAGTACTTC,CSARRSYEQYF
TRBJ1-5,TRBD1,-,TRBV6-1,TGTGCCAGCAGTGAATGGAGGGGGCAGGACCCCCAGCATTTT,CASSEWRGQDPQHF
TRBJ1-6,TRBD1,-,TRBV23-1,TGCGCCAGCACCCCAGGGACAGGGAGTAATTCACCCCTCCACTTT,CASTPGTGSNSPLHF
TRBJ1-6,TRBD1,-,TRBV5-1,TGCGCCAGCAGCGGGCGACAGGGGGCAGATTCACCCCTCCACTTT,CASSGRQGADSPLHF
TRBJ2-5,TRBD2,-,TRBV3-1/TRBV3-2,TGTGCCAGCAGCCAGACGACTAGCGGGAGATGGGAGACCCAGTACTTC,CASSQTTSGRWETQYF
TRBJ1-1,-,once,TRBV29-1,TGCAGCGTTGAAGGTTTTAGCAGGGTGAACACTGAAGCTTTCTTT,CSVEGFSRVNTEAFF
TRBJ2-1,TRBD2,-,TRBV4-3,TGCGCCAGCAGCCAAGGGAGCGGGATCTACAATGAGCAGTTCTTC,CASSQGSGIYNEQFF
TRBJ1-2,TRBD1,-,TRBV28,TGTGCCGGCTTAGAACAGGGGGCGAAAGGCTACACCTTC,CAGLEQGAKGYTF
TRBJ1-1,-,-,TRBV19,TGTGCCAGTAGTATTGGGGACACAAAGAACACTGAAGCTTTCTTT,CASSIGDTKNTEAFF
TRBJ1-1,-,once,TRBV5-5,TGTGCCAGCAGCTTGGGGACAGCAGCCAACACTGAAGCTTTCTTT,CASSLGTAANTEAFF
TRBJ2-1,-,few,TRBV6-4,TGTGCCAGCAGTGCGGGCTCCTACAATGAGCAGTTCTTC,CASSAGSYNEQFF
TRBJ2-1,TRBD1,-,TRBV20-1,TGCAGTGCTAGTTTTAAGACAGGGGGCCGAACTAGAAGCTACAATGAGCAGTTCTTC,CSASFKTGGRTRSYNEQFF
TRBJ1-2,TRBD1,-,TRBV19,TGTGCCAGTAGTATGGCTGGGACAGGGGTGGTCGGCTACACCTTC,CASSMAGTGVVGYTF
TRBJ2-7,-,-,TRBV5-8,TGTGCCAGCAGCCGGGGTTCGGTCTACGAGCAGTACTTC,CASSRGSVYEQYF
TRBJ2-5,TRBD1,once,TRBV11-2,TGTGCCAGCAGCTCGGGACAGATCCAAGAGACCCAGTACTTC,CASSSGQIQETQYF
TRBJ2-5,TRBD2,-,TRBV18,TGTGCCAGCTCACCACCGTCACTAGCGGGGGAGACCCAGTACTTC,CASSPPSLAGETQYF
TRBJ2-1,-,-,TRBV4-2,TGTGCCAGCAGCCAAGCGCTAGATGAGCAGTTCTTC,CASSQALDEQFF
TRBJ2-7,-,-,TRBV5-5,TGTGCCAGCAGCTTGACAGCATACGAGCAGTACTTC,CASSLTAYEQYF
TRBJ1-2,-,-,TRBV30,TGTGCCTGGAGCCTATCTGGGCCAGCCAGATATGGCTACACCTTC,CAWSLSGPARYGYTF
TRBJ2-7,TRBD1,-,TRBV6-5,TGTGCCAGAAGGCGGACAGGGCGGACCCCCAACGAGCAGTACTTC,CARRRTGRTPNEQYF
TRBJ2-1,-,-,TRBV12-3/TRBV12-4,TGTGCCAGCAGCAACGGGACTCCGGATGAGCAGTTCTTC,CASSNGTPDEQFF